The 19 T cell receptor beta chains in this list originate from one sample, sequenced in a study of OX40 agonist ivuxolimab in advanced cancers. Some clones are missing from TCRdb's copy, which holds only in-frame ones; the method was immunoSEQ multiplex PCR. This table holds some 38,000 clones, about 89% found once. This specimen consisted of CD4+ or CD8+ T cells sorted from blood, obtained in a trial of the OX40 agonist ivuxolimab. These receptor sequences come from an adult with an advanced solid tumor such as melanoma, head and neck, liver or kidney cancer.

V gene TRBV5-1 combines with J gene TRBJ1-6; D is ambiguous. Germline V gene lookup returns CDR1 SGHRS and CDR2 YFSETQ. The length of the CDR3 is 16 residues. The V end was cut by 0 bases, the J end by 7 bases, with 14 bases between. CDR3 nucleotides: TGCGCCAGCAGCTTGGTAAGGAGTTCGGAGAATTCACCCCTCCACTTT. It translates to CASSLVRSSENSPLHF.

The V call is TRBV2, the J call TRBJ1-2; D remains unclear. V was cut by 2 bases and J by 0 bases, with 7 bases left in between. The CDR3 has 14 amino acids. Germline CDR1 and CDR2: SNHLY and FYNNEI. CDR3 sequence reads: CASSETSANYGYTF. CDR3 bases: TGTGCCAGCAGTGAAACCTCAGCTAACTATGGCTACACCTTC.

The gene calls are TRBV7-8 and TRBJ1-1, with 12 bases matching TRBD1. The CDR3 has 16 residues. The germline V gene has CDR1 SGHVS and CDR2 FQNEAQ. Losses at the gene ends were 5 bases for V and 5 bases for J; bases not matched to a gene: 9. CDR3 nucleotides: TGTGCCAGCAGCCTACAGCAGGGACAGGGGGCGACTGAAGCTTTCTTT. This gives the protein CASSLQQGQGATEAFF.

The chain employs TRBV7-7 and TRBJ1-1, with D perhaps TRBD1 (5 bases). V shed 5 bases and J shed 11 bases, with 24 bases lying between them. CDR3 length: 15 residues. CDR1 is SSHAT and CDR2 is FNYEAQ in the germline V gene (reference sequence). The CDR3 here is CASSRSLDGSGVAFF. CDR3 bases: TGTGCCAGCAGCCGAAGCCTGGACGGCTCGGGGGTGGCTTTCTTT.

The chain combines TRBV19 with TRBJ2-3, with no clear D. Trimming removed 1 base from V and 0 bases from J, with 5 bases in between. This CDR3 is 14 amino acids long. CDR1 is LNHDA and CDR2 is SQIVND in the germline V gene (reference sequence). The CDR3 sequence: CASSIVGSTDTQYF. The CDR3 nucleotides read TGTGCCAGTAGTATAGTGGGCAGCACAGATACGCAGTATTTT.

The chain uses TRBV11-3 and TRBJ2-3, with 8 bases fitting TRBD1. The CDR3 totals 13 residues. The germline V gene encodes CDR1 SGHNT and CDR2 YENEEA. With V trimmed by 5 bases and J by 5 bases, 3 bases remained unmatched. The CDR3 DNA follows: TGTGCCAGCAGCGTCGACAGGGGAGATACGCAGTATTTT. This encodes CASSVDRGDTQYF.

This sequence joins TRBV7-2 and TRBJ1-2, with D perhaps TRBD1 (5 bases). Germline V gene lookup returns CDR1 SGHTA and CDR2 FQGNSA. Trimming took 5 bases from V and 8 from J, leaving 12 bases between them. This CDR3 is 12 amino acids long. The chain's CDR3 is CASSRDLWGYTF. The CDR3 nucleotides read TGTGCCAGCAGCAGGGACCTTTGGGGCTACACCTTC. Full variable domain (rest looked up from reference TRBV7-2 and TRBJ1-2): GAGVSQSPSNKVTEKGKDVELRCDPISGHTALYWYRQSLGQGLEFLIYFQGNSAPDKSGLPSDRFSAERTGGSVSTLTIQRTQQEDSAVYLCASSRDLWGYTFGSGTRLTVV.

This chain joins TRBV18 and TRBJ1-1; the D is unclear. The CDR3 has 13 residues. V was pared by 3 bases and J by 5 bases, with 10 bases between. CDR1 is KGHSH and CDR2 is LQKENI in the germline V gene. Here the CDR3 reads CASSPQTGTEAFF. The DNA for the CDR3 is TGTGCCAGCTCACCTCAGACGGGAACTGAAGCTTTCTTT. Using reference TRBV18 and TRBJ1-1 for the parts outside the CDR3, the full variable domain is NAGVMQNPRHLVRRRGQEARLRCSPMKGHSHVYWYRQLPEEGLKFMVYLQKENIIDESGMPKERFSAEFPKEGPSILRIQQVVRGDSAAYFCASSPQTGTEAFFGQGTRLTVV.

The J gene is TRBJ1-1, the V gene TRBV7-9, with D unclear. This CDR3 is built from 11 residues. The germline CDR1 and CDR2 sequences are SEHNR and FQNEAQ (reference sequence). V was cut by 5 bases and J by 8 bases, with 9 bases left in between. CDR3 in DNA: TGTGCCAGCAGCCCCTATCTAGAAGCTTTCTTT. Encoded protein: CASSPYLEAFF.

This sequence joins TRBV7-2 and TRBJ2-4; tentatively, D is TRBD1 (5 bases). The CDR3 runs 15 residues. V lost 4 bases to trimming and J lost 1 base, with 11 bases between them. Germline CDR1 reads SGHTA; CDR2 reads FQGNSA. CDR3 residues: CASSSPQGAKNIQYF. In nucleotides, the CDR3 is TGTGCCAGCAGCTCTCCGCAGGGTGCCAAAAACATTCAGTACTTC.

In this sample, this clone turned up a few times. V usage is TRBV6-1 and J usage is TRBJ1-5; TRBD1 matches 9 bases. The CDR3 runs 16 residues. Germline V gives CDR1 MNHNS, CDR2 SASEGT. Trimming at V came to 2 bases and at J to 10 bases, leaving 12 bases not matched to a gene. The CDR3 loop is CASSEIGTGLWSPQHF. The CDR3, as DNA: TGTGCCAGCAGTGAAATCGGGACAGGGCTCTGGAGTCCCCAGCATTTT.

V usage is TRBV7-2 and J usage is TRBJ1-1, with a weak D call TRBD1 (5 bases). CDR3 length equals 15 residues. Germline values: CDR1 SGHTA, CDR2 FQGNSA. V was trimmed by 0 bases and J by 5 bases, leaving 13 bases between them. CDR3: CASSLASKGRTEAFF. The CDR3 DNA reads as TGTGCCAGCAGCTTAGCGTCTAAGGGGCGTACTGAAGCTTTCTTT.

V usage is TRBV29-1 and J usage is TRBJ1-2; D remains ambiguous. Germline CDR1 and CDR2: SQVTM and ANQGSEA. This CDR3 is 11 amino acids long. V dropped 6 bases and J dropped 8 bases, with 13 bases sitting between them. This chain's CDR3 is CSVWTYTGYTF. CDR3 bases: TGCAGCGTCTGGACCTACACGGGCTACACCTTC.

The rearrangement uses TRBV5-1 and TRBJ1-6; 9 bases map to TRBD1. V dropped 4 bases and J dropped 8; count of bases not matched to a gene: 4. CDR3 size: 14 residues. Germline V gene data show CDR1 as SGHRS and CDR2 as YFSETQ. DNA of the CDR3: TGCGCCAGCAGCCGACAGGGGGGTGATTCACCCCTCCACTTT. This gives the protein CASSRQGGDSPLHF.

Points on this clone: The conserved final phenylalanine or tryptophan is absent from the CDR3, which likely points to a read error. Other DNA variants within this sample encode the same CDR3. The V call is TRBV2, the J call TRBJ1-6; D is unclear. Trimming left V 6 bases short and J 7 bases short, with 13 bases between. This CDR3 contains 14 residues. Germline V gene lookup returns CDR1 SNHLY and CDR2 FYNNEI. Here the CDR3 reads CASSQDGGNSPLHL. CDR3 DNA: TGTGCCAGCAGCCAGGATGGTGGCAATTCACCCCTCCACCTT.

This clone was counted between two and nine times. J is TRBJ1-5 and V is TRBV5-1; D is unclear. Germline CDR1 SGHRS, CDR2 YFSETQ. V lost 2 bases and J lost 7, with 10 bases in between. This CDR3 spans 13 amino acids. The chain's CDR3 is CASSFQIGQPQHF. The CDR3 DNA sequence: TGCGCCAGCAGCTTCCAGATCGGCCAGCCCCAGCATTTT. Full variable domain (remainder filled in from reference TRBV5-1 and TRBJ1-5): KAGVTQTPRYLIKTRGQQVTLSCSPISGHRSVSWYQQTPGQGLQFLFEYFSETQRNKGNFPGRFSGRQFSNSRSEMNVSTLELGDSALYLCASSFQIGQPQHFGDGTRLSIL.

The chain recombines TRBV9 with TRBJ2-3; no clear D. The CDR3 has 14 amino acids. Germline lookup yields CDR1 SGDLS and CDR2 YYNGEE. The V gene lost 1 base and the J gene lost 6 bases, with 12 bases spanning the gap. CDR3 protein: CASSVLVGMDTQYF. As DNA, the CDR3 is TGTGCCAGCAGCGTATTGGTGGGGATGGATACGCAGTATTTT.

V and J are TRBV18 and TRBJ2-6, with 7 bases fitting TRBD1. CDR3 length equals 16 residues. Germline V CDR1 and CDR2: KGHSH, LQKENI. Trimming at V came to 5 bases and at J to 3 bases, leaving 7 bases not matched to a gene. CDR3 nucleotides: TGTGCCAGCTCAGAACAGGGGATGGTTGGGGCCAACGTCCTGACTTTC. Translation gives CASSEQGMVGANVLTF. Full variable domain (rest looked up from reference TRBV18 and TRBJ2-6): NAGVMQNPRHLVRRRGQEARLRCSPMKGHSHVYWYRQLPEEGLKFMVYLQKENIIDESGMPKERFSAEFPKEGPSILRIQQVVRGDSAAYFCASSEQGMVGANVLTFGAGSRLTVL.

The chain joins TRBV6-5 to TRBJ1-2, with unresolved D. Deletions cut 7 bases from V and 6 bases from J, with 15 bases between. The CDR3 sequence is 13 residues long. Germline CDR1 reads MNHEY; CDR2 reads SVGAGI. CDR3 in amino acids: CASTSRVVHGYTF. The CDR3 nucleotides are TGTGCCAGCACCTCTCGGGTAGTCCATGGCTACACCTTC.